This entry lists 26 T cell receptor beta chains sequenced from one sample in a study of OX40 agonist ivuxolimab in advanced cancers. Sequencing used immunoSEQ multiplex PCR; TCRdb keeps in-frame clones, though not all of them. The sample holds under 60,000 clones, roughly 89% seen once. Material: CD4+ or CD8+ T cells sorted from blood, obtained in a trial of the OX40 agonist ivuxolimab. These receptor sequences come from an adult with an advanced solid tumor such as melanoma, head and neck, liver or kidney cancer.

This sequence joins TRBV10-1 and TRBJ2-1; TRBD2 might be the D (5 bases). Trimming stripped 2 bases from V and 9 bases from J, with 14 bases between. This CDR3 contains 14 residues. Germline loops: CDR1 WNHNN, CDR2 SYGVQD (reference sequence). The CDR3 region is CASSETARGVEQFF. CDR3 nucleotides: TGCGCCAGCAGTGAGACGGCTCGGGGTGTTGAGCAGTTCTTC.

This clone has only a few counts. V is TRBV19 and J is TRBJ2-7, with D perhaps TRBD2 (6 bases). The CDR3 runs to 14 residues. The V end was cut by 5 bases, the J end by 3 bases, with 14 bases between. CDR1 is LNHDA and CDR2 is SQIVND in the germline V gene (reference sequence). The CDR3 here is CASSWGDVNYEQYF. The CDR3 region has the DNA TGTGCCAGTAGTTGGGGGGACGTCAACTACGAGCAGTACTTC.

The chain is built from TRBV30 and TRBJ2-1; no definite D call. The V end was cut by 0 bases, the J end by 7 bases, with 10 bases between. Germline V CDR1 and CDR2: GTSNPN, SVGIG (reference sequence). This CDR3 region has 13 residues. This chain's CDR3 is CAWSVLHGNEQFF. The CDR3 DNA reads as TGTGCCTGGAGTGTACTCCACGGAAATGAGCAGTTCTTC.

This chain uses TRBV29-1 with TRBJ2-3; 14 bases are shared with TRBD2. The CDR3 has 16 amino acids. V was pared by 3 bases and J by 5 bases, with 7 bases of the junction left unmatched. CDR1 is SQVTM and CDR2 is ANQGSEA in the germline V gene. This chain's CDR3 is CSVEQGLAGAEDTQYF. CDR3 sequence (DNA): TGCAGCGTTGAGCAGGGACTAGCGGGAGCGGAAGATACGCAGTATTTT.

This chain links TRBV28 with TRBJ2-7; either TRBD1 or TRBD2 may supply D (6 bases each). CDR1 and CDR2 from the germline V gene are MDHEN and SYDVKM. Trimming shortened V by 4 bases and J by 6 bases, and 16 bases separated the two germline ends. The CDR3 is 14 residues long. CDR3 sequence reads: CASSSRTGAGEQYF. The DNA of the CDR3 is TGTGCCAGCAGTTCCCGGACGGGGGCGGGCGAGCAGTACTTC.

V gene TRBV9 combines with J gene TRBJ2-1; possible D gene TRBD2, 7 bases. The V gene's germline CDR1 is SGDLS and CDR2 YYNGEE. The V gene lost 0 bases and the J gene lost 9 bases, with 13 bases spanning the gap. The CDR3 runs 14 residues. The CDR3 DNA reads TGTGCCAGCAGCGTAGTAGAAGGGGGGGTTGAGCAGTTCTTC. Protein: CASSVVEGGVEQFF. Based on the CDR3 plus reference TRBV9 and TRBJ2-1, the full variable domain is DSGVTQTPKHLITATGQRVTLRCSPRSGDLSVYWYQQSLDQGLQFLIQYYNGEERAKGNILERFSAQQFPDLHSELNLSSLELGDSALYFCASSVVEGGVEQFFGPGTRLTVL.

The rearrangement links TRBV4-1 to TRBJ1-3; the match to TRBD1 covers 7 bases. This CDR3 is 17 amino acids long. The J segment lost 0 bases and the V segment lost 3 bases, leaving 8 bases of the junction unmatched. The germline V gene encodes CDR1 MGHRA and CDR2 YSYEKL. The CDR3 sequence is CASSQSGPGGSGNTIYF. The DNA of the CDR3 is TGCGCCAGCAGCCAGAGCGGGCCAGGGGGCTCTGGAAACACCATATATTTT.

This chain uses TRBV11-2 with TRBJ2-5; D remains unclear. Germline values: CDR1 SGHAT, CDR2 FQNNGV. With 3 bases removed from V and 4 bases from J, the gap between germline ends came to 3 bases. This CDR3 comprises 11 residues. CDR3 sequence reads: CASSFRETQYF. CDR3 coding DNA: TGTGCCAGCAGCTTCCGAGAGACCCAGTACTTC.

This clone was seen a handful of times. The rearrangement joins TRBV9 to TRBJ1-2, with D unresolved. The CDR3 spans 15 residues. Germline CDR1 SGDLS, CDR2 YYNGEE. The ends were cut back, 3 bases at V and 0 bases at J, with 12 bases in the middle. CDR3 DNA: TGTGCCAGCAGCGCAAGATACGAGGCTAACTATGGCTACACCTTC. This codes for CASSARYEANYGYTF. Full variable domain (missing parts from reference TRBV9 and TRBJ1-2): DSGVTQTPKHLITATGQRVTLRCSPRSGDLSVYWYQQSLDQGLQFLIQYYNGEERAKGNILERFSAQQFPDLHSELNLSSLELGDSALYFCASSARYEANYGYTFGSGTRLTVV.

This chain links TRBV27 with TRBJ1-1; 7 bases map to TRBD1. CDR1 is MNHEY and CDR2 is SMNVEV in the germline V gene (reference sequence). There are 13 residues in the CDR3. J lost 7 bases, V lost 3 bases, and 5 bases had no gene match. CDR3 region: CASSFTGQSEAFF. The CDR3 nucleotides are TGTGCCAGCAGTTTCACGGGACAGAGTGAAGCTTTCTTT.

This chain links TRBV6-6 with TRBJ1-4; 10 bases are shared with TRBD1. The J segment lost 12 bases and the V segment lost 0 bases, leaving 7 bases of the junction unmatched. Germline V gene lookup returns CDR1 MNHNY and CDR2 SVGAGI (reference sequence). The CDR3 length is 15 residues. The CDR3 sequence: CASSYSSGQGSELFF. The CDR3 DNA reads as TGTGCCAGCAGTTACTCTTCGGGACAGGGGAGTGAACTGTTTTTT.

The V gene is TRBV27, the J gene TRBJ1-2, with D uncertain. There are 13 residues in the CDR3. V lost 5 bases and J 10 bases, leaving 17 bases between the germline ends. Germline-derived CDR1 and CDR2 are MNHEY and SMNVEV (reference sequence). The CDR3 is CASSKGGSWAYTF. The DNA for the CDR3 is TGTGCCAGCAGTAAAGGTGGGTCGTGGGCCTACACCTTC.

This chain links TRBV7-9 with TRBJ2-5, with no clear D. The CDR3 is 11 residues long. CDR1 and CDR2 from the germline V gene are SEHNR and FQNEAQ (reference sequence). The germline V and J ends were trimmed by 4 bases and 5 bases, with 5 bases remaining between them. The chain's CDR3 is CASSSMETQYF. For the CDR3, the DNA is TGTGCCAGCAGCTCGATGGAGACCCAGTACTTC.

This clone was seen only a few times. This sequence joins TRBV14 and TRBJ2-7; D may be TRBD1 or TRBD2 (5 bases each). Germline V lookup: CDR1 SGHDN, CDR2 FVKESK. The CDR3 consists of 13 residues. The V end lost 5 bases, the J end lost 3 bases, and 11 bases lay between the germline ends. Here the CDR3 reads CASSAGRVYEQYF. In DNA form, the CDR3 reads TGTGCCAGCAGCGCAGGGAGAGTCTACGAGCAGTACTTC.

Concerning this clone itself: This same CDR3 is encoded by further DNA sequences in the sample. This chain uses TRBV9 with TRBJ2-3; unclear D gene. Germline loops: CDR1 SGDLS, CDR2 YYNGEE. The CDR3 length is 15 residues. Deletions cut 0 bases from V and 0 bases from J, with 8 bases between. The DNA for the CDR3 is TGTGCCAGCAGCGTAGGCGGAGCTAGCACAGATACGCAGTATTTT. This gives the protein CASSVGGASTDTQYF.

Here the CDR3 reads CASSWDRRYEQYF. The CDR3 nucleotides read TGTGCCAGCAGCTGGGACAGGCGGTACGAGCAGTACTTC. The chain joins TRBV28 to TRBJ2-7; 8 bases are shared with TRBD1. The ends lost 6 bases at V and 4 bases at J; junction bases unmatched: 5. CDR3 size: 13 residues. Germline values: CDR1 MDHEN, CDR2 SYDVKM.

This chain joins TRBV5-6 and TRBJ2-1; 8 bases fit TRBD1. The length of the CDR3 is 12 residues. The germline V gene encodes CDR1 SGHDT and CDR2 YYEEEE. Trimming at V came to 4 bases and at J to 9 bases, leaving 3 bases not matched to a gene. CDR3 nucleotides: TGTGCCAGCAGCCCGGGGACAGGTGAGCAGTTCTTC. It yields the protein CASSPGTGEQFF.

This chain uses TRBV27 with TRBJ1-2; TRBD1 matches 11 bases. Germline-derived CDR1 and CDR2 are MNHEY and SMNVEV (reference sequence). Unmatched junction bases numbered 5, after V lost 9 bases and J lost 5 bases. This CDR3 comprises 13 residues. The CDR3, as DNA: TGTGCCAGTCGGACAGGGGGCGGGTATGGCTACACCTTC. Translated: CASRTGGGYGYTF.

The chain uses TRBV30 and TRBJ2-1; D may be TRBD1 (6 bases). Trimming left V 4 bases short and J 4 bases short, with 11 bases between. The CDR3 has 13 residues. In germline, CDR1 is GTSNPN, CDR2 SVGIG (reference sequence). CDR3 bases: TGTGCCTGGATTAAGGACAGTTACAATGAGCAGTTCTTC. Its protein is CAWIKDSYNEQFF.

This rearrangement joins TRBV7-2 to TRBJ2-7, with unresolved D. The CDR3 loop spans 11 amino acids. Trimming shortened V by 3 bases and J by 7 bases, and 7 bases separated the two germline ends. The germline V gene encodes CDR1 SGHTA and CDR2 FQGNSA. Here the CDR3 reads CASSFGGEQYF. The CDR3, as DNA: TGTGCCAGCAGCTTCGGTGGGGAGCAGTACTTC.

The V call is TRBV6-1, the J call TRBJ2-7; 11 nucleotides align to TRBD2. CDR3 size: 14 residues. Trimming cost V 7 bases and J 2 bases; bases outside gene matches: 4. Germline V gene data show CDR1 as MNHNS and CDR2 as SASEGT. The CDR3 loop is CASKGLAATYEQYF. The DNA for the CDR3 is TGTGCCAGCAAGGGACTAGCGGCGACCTACGAGCAGTACTTC.

This clone was counted once. Sequence at one end of the junction differs from germline and may be a read error. This chain connects TRBV7-2 to TRBJ2-1; D is unresolved. Germline CDR1 and CDR2: SGHTA and FQGNSA. There are 13 residues in the CDR3. CDR3 amino acids: CASSLGAYNGQFF. The DNA of the CDR3 is TGTGCCAGCAGCTTAGGGGCTTACAATGGGCAGTTCTTC.

The chain joins TRBV27 to TRBJ2-1; D might be TRBD1 or TRBD2, each matching 6 bases. Germline V lookup: CDR1 MNHEY, CDR2 SMNVEV (reference sequence). Deletions cut 0 bases from V and 4 bases from J, with 13 bases between. The CDR3 runs to 16 residues. This CDR3 reads CASSLSEGDQYNEQFF. The CDR3 nucleotides are TGTGCCAGCAGTTTATCGGAGGGGGATCAGTACAATGAGCAGTTCTTC.

The table lists this clone with a count of one. The chain is built from TRBV4-2 and TRBJ2-1; tentative D call: TRBD1 (5 bases). V dropped 2 bases and J dropped 9 bases, with 11 bases sitting between them. The CDR3 is made up of 13 amino acids. CDR1 and CDR2 (germline): LGHNA, YNFKEQ. In DNA, the CDR3 is TGTGCCAGCAGCCAATACACAGGTACTGAGCAGTTCTTC. This encodes CASSQYTGTEQFF.

The V gene is TRBV5-4, the J gene TRBJ2-1; no reliable D call. Trimming cost V 4 bases and J 2 bases, with 16 bases left between them. Per germline, CDR1 SGHNT and CDR2 YYREEE (reference sequence). There are 16 residues in the CDR3. CDR3 sequence: CASSPLTPPAYNEQFF. The CDR3 DNA follows: TGTGCCAGCAGCCCCCTGACACCACCCGCCTACAATGAGCAGTTCTTC.

This rearrangement joins TRBV6-4 to TRBJ1-3; D perhaps matches TRBD1 (5 bases). Germline V lookup: CDR1 MRHNA, CDR2 SNTAGT. V shed 10 bases and J shed 0 bases, with 19 bases lying between them. This CDR3 comprises 16 residues. For the CDR3, the DNA is TGTGCCACCGGACTAGGCAGCGGGGGCTCTGGAAACACCATATATTTT. Translation gives CATGLGSGGSGNTIYF.